Sequencing of this TCR beta chain was carried out in a study of blood T cell repertoires in COVID-19 (TCRdb year 2020). At the level of the whole study: Samples from collaborators originated in the United States, Italy and Spain and spanned both the acute and convalescent phases of COVID-19. The prospective study material was composed of cDNA or gDNA derived from T cells, B-cell-depleted T cells, or PBMCs. The dataset comprised deeply sampled blood TCRbeta repertoires from subjects exposed to, actively infected with, or recovered from COVID-19. The repertoires were made available in a free public database intended to serve as a resource for research on the immune response to SARS-CoV-2. Samples came from the ongoing ImmuneRACE study (first 160 participants) plus 1,254 subjects from 6 global collaborators. The sample metadata nearly always contained a de-identified subject ID, COVID-19 status, age in years and sex. Where available, HLA class I and class II types were obtained from metadata supplied by the sample provider rather than from assay-based typing. Study-wide conclusions, independent of this receptor: How much clinical and demographic metadata was included differed by source and by participant, and the metadata was provided uncurated.

The immunoSEQ Assay, a bias-controlled multiplex PCR, was used to amplify TCRbeta CDR3 regions from genomic DNA. As for how the authors treated the data: The number of nucleated cells in each sample was estimated by amplification of reference gene primers within the assay. To quantify the absolute abundance of each unique TCRbeta CDR3 rearrangement, sequence reads were collapsed and filtered. For each sample, productive Simpson clonality was calculated as the square root of Simpson's diversity index over productive rearrangements. The immuneACCESS repertoire file appears here via TCRdb, limited to in-frame rearrangements. These files lack a portion of the clones; in checked studies, under half of the deficit traces to unresolved V genes, and the cause of the others is not known. V and J calls and clone size follow that table, whereas D and trimming were derived from the DNA. In this sample the table shows around 250,000 clones, about 83% of which occur a single time. The top ten clones comprise approximately 8.6% of the sample.

Concerning this clone itself: Its antigen is unknown. Base qualities are not recorded, but no much larger clone differs from it by a single base.

Collaborating institutions collected whole blood in K2EDTA tubes following their own protocols. Collaborator samples were shipped for TCRbeta analysis as frozen whole blood, isolated PBMCs, or DNA extracted from either sample type. Its CDR3 holds 14 amino acids, cysteine through phenylalanine. CDR3 DNA is the only sequence kept; it has 42 bases, read in frame from the first base. V is clipped by 3 bases and J by 4 bases, and the sequence between their germline boundaries is 12 bases long. The germline V gene sets CDR1 to SGHVS and CDR2 to FNYEAQ. The rearrangement combines TRBV7-6 with TRBJ1-1; perhaps TRBD1 is the D gene, with 6 bases matching. The sequence was obtained from a man aged 40-49 years with active or convalescent COVID-19. Material: peripheral blood. The CDR3: CASSLGRGSTEAFF. The DNA sequence is given as TGTGCCAGCAGCTTGGGCAGGGGTAGCACTGAAGCTTTCTTT. This CDR3, with the reference TRBV7-6 and TRBJ1-1 proteins standing in past its ends, gives the full variable domain GAGVSQSPRYKVTKRGQDVALRCDPISGHVSLYWYRQALGQGPEFLTYFNYEAQQDKSGLPNDRFSAERPEGSISTLTIQRTEQRDSAMYRCASSLGRGSTEAFFGQGTRLTVV.